This section outlines one T cell receptor beta chain sequence together with its context. These data originate in a study of blood T cell repertoires in COVID-19. Study at large: Researchers got acute and convalescent COVID-19 samples from the United States, Italy and Spain. From T cells, B-cell-depleted T cells, or PBMCs came the material, which was cDNA or gDNA.

Per the study methods: Estimation of nucleated cell counts was performed using reference gene primer amplification. Libraries were prepared by immunoSEQ multiplex PCR; TCRdb keeps only in-frame clonotypes and omits some of them. From that table come the V and J calls and clone size; the DNA was used to work out D and trimming. The table includes some 77,000 clones, roughly 87% detected once. The germline gives CDR1 SGHVS, CDR2 FNYEAQ. The J segment lost 7 bases and the V segment lost 3 bases, leaving 8 bases of the junction unmatched. This CDR3 contains 15 residues. This chain uses TRBV7-6 with TRBJ2-1; TRBD2 matches 8 bases. Sample: peripheral blood. The TCR sequence derives from a man younger than 40 with acute or convalescent COVID-19. The CDR3 loop reads CASSFGAGGGNEQFF. The CDR3 region has the DNA TGTGCCAGCAGCTTCGGGGCGGGAGGCGGTAATGAGCAGTTCTTC.